This T cell receptor (beta chain) was captured in a study of T cells in Graves' hyperthyroidism and ophthalmopathy. This clonotype was seen a handful of times. TCR beta CDR3 sequences were amplified from RNA transcripts. Initially, a first-round RT-PCR of the TCR CDR3 employed the HTBI primer set. TCRdb ran MiXCR on the multiplex PCR reads and lists one entry per CDR3 protein. The top ten hold approximately 49% of the sample, which has 450,000 to 500,000 distinct CDR3 sequences, 20% to 25% seen once. The CDR3 runs to 16 residues. V lost 2 bases, J lost 2 bases, and 7 bases stayed unmatched. In germline, CDR1 is KGHDR, CDR2 SFDVKD.

This chain connects TRBV24-1 to TRBJ2-5, with 7 bases identical to TRBD2. What was sequenced was blood. The clonotype originates from a woman in her sixties or seventies with Graves' ophthalmopathy. CDR3 nucleotide sequence: TGTGCCACCAGTGATTACGATGGACTAGGTCAAGAGACCCAGTACTTC. It codes for CATSDYDGLGQETQYF.